The 30 T cell receptor beta chains given below trace back to one sample, sequenced in a study of blood T cell repertoires in COVID-19. The repertoire was sequenced with immunoSEQ multiplex PCR; TCRdb's copy has only in-frame clones and lacks some. The sample holds hundreds of thousands of clones, around four fifths seen once. The specimen sequenced was peripheral blood. The receptors stem from a woman aged 80 or over with acute or convalescent COVID-19.

The chain has TRBV19 and TRBJ1-1; 7 bases match TRBD1. J was trimmed by 11 bases and V by 4 bases; bases with no gene match: 7. The CDR3 has 12 residues. CDR1 is LNHDA and CDR2 is SQIVND in the germline V gene (reference sequence). The CDR3 nucleotides read TGTGCCAGTAGTACTCTGACAGGGCGGGCTTTCTTT. It yields the protein CASSTLTGRAFF.

The chain is built from TRBV28 and TRBJ1-5; TRBD1 matches at 8 bases. This CDR3 has 14 amino acids. The germline V gene has CDR1 MDHEN and CDR2 SYDVKM. Trimming at V came to 5 bases and at J to 7 bases, leaving 7 bases not matched to a gene. CDR3: CASSPRQGAQPQHF. For the CDR3, the DNA is TGTGCCAGCAGTCCCCGGCAGGGGGCCCAGCCCCAGCATTTT. The full variable domain, rest sourced from reference TRBV28 and TRBJ1-5, is DVKVTQSSRYLVKRTGEKVFLECVQDMDHENMFWYRQDPGLGLRLIYFSYDVKMKEKGDIPEGYSVSREKKERFSLILESASTNQTSMYLCASSPRQGAQPQHFGDGTRLSIL.

This clone has a single count. The same CDR3 arises from other DNA sequences in this sample as well. CDR3 DNA sequence: TGTGCCAGCAGCTTTCAGACTAGCGGTTCCAATGAGCAGTTCTTC. It specifies CASSFQTSGSNEQFF. The genes are TRBV7-2 and TRBJ2-1, with 9 bases identical to TRBD2. There are 15 residues in the CDR3. Trimming cost V 3 bases and J 6 bases; bases outside gene matches: 6. Germline V gives CDR1 SGHTA, CDR2 FQGNSA.

The genes are TRBV2 and TRBJ1-5, with 10 bases that match TRBD1. The length of the CDR3 is 14 residues. The V segment lost 7 bases and the J segment 3 bases; nucleotides outside the gene matches: 3. Looked up from germline, CDR1 is SNHLY and CDR2 is FYNNEI. CDR3 DNA sequence: TGTGCCAGCAACGGACAGGGGGTCAATCAGCCCCAGCATTTT. It codes for CASNGQGVNQPQHF. Filled out from reference TRBV2 and TRBJ1-5, the complete variable domain reads EPEVTQTPSHQVTQMGQEVILRCVPISNHLYFYWYRQILGQKVEFLVSFYNNEISEKSEIFDDQFSVERPDGSNFTLKIRSTKLEDSAMYFCASNGQGVNQPQHFGDGTRLSIL.

This chain links TRBV7-2 with TRBJ1-1, with a possible D match to TRBD1 (6 bases). Between the trimmed V and J ends, which lost 2 bases and 1 base, there was a span of 11 bases. CDR3 length: 15 residues. Germline V gene data show CDR1 as SGHTA and CDR2 as FQGNSA. The CDR3 sequence: CASSLYLQGNTEAFF. Written as DNA, the CDR3 is TGTGCCAGCAGCTTATACCTACAGGGGAACACTGAAGCTTTCTTT.

The chain joins TRBV6-5 to TRBJ1-4, with D tentatively TRBD1 (5 bases). The CDR3 has 14 residues. The V gene lost 4 bases and the J gene lost 7 bases, with 13 bases spanning the gap. CDR1 is MNHEY, CDR2 SVGAGI, per germline. CDR3 sequence: CASSSGRAAEKLFF. CDR3 DNA sequence: TGTGCCAGCAGTTCCGGCAGGGCAGCTGAAAAACTGTTTTTT.

V usage is TRBV28 and J usage is TRBJ2-1, with TRBD2 matching 7 bases. J was trimmed by 4 bases and V by 4 bases; bases with no gene match: 7. The CDR3 has 15 amino acids. CDR1 and CDR2 (germline): MDHEN, SYDVKM. The CDR3 sequence: CASSWALAAYNEQFF. In DNA form, the CDR3 reads TGTGCCAGCAGTTGGGCCCTAGCGGCGTACAATGAGCAGTTCTTC.

This sequence joins TRBV4-2 and TRBJ1-2; D is unresolved. The CDR3 consists of 14 residues. Per germline, CDR1 LGHNA and CDR2 YNFKEQ. Trimming pared 4 bases from V and 0 bases from J, leaving 9 bases between. CDR3 sequence (DNA): TGTGCCAGCAGCCCCTTAGCTGCTAACTATGGCTACACCTTC. This encodes CASSPLAANYGYTF.

V is TRBV12-3 or TRBV12-4 and J is TRBJ2-1; 9 nucleotides agree with TRBD1. The CDR3 is 12 amino acids. Losses at the gene ends were 5 bases for V and 9 bases for J; bases not matched to a gene: 2. CDR3: CASSTGGIEQFF. Here the CDR3 DNA reads TGTGCCAGCAGTACAGGGGGCATTGAGCAGTTCTTC.

CDR3: CASSPALQGGRGQETQYF. CDR3 nucleotide sequence: TGCGCCAGCAGCCCGGCTCTTCAGGGAGGCAGAGGCCAAGAGACCCAGTACTTC. V gene TRBV5-1 combines with J gene TRBJ2-5, with D perhaps matching TRBD2 (6 bases). The germline gives CDR1 SGHRS, CDR2 YFSETQ. V lost 4 bases and J lost 1, with 23 bases in between. This CDR3 region has 18 residues.

The chain has TRBV6-4 and TRBJ2-1, with unresolved D. Germline assignment: CDR1 MRHNA and CDR2 SNTAGT. CDR3 length: 13 residues. V shed 4 bases and J shed 5 bases, with 9 bases lying between them. CDR3 coding DNA: TGTGCCAGCAGTGCTAACAGCCACAATGAGCAGTTCTTC. Its protein is CASSANSHNEQFF.

The chain uses TRBV7-9 and TRBJ2-6, with TRBD1 matching over 9 bases. The CDR3 contains 18 residues. Trimming at V came to 4 bases and at J to 2 bases, leaving 9 bases not matched to a gene. Germline CDR1 SEHNR, CDR2 FQNEAQ (reference sequence). The CDR3 protein is CASSSGTGLAAGANVLTF. The CDR3 DNA reads TGTGCCAGCAGCTCCGGGACAGGGTTGGCAGCTGGGGCCAACGTCCTGACTTTC.

The chain is built from TRBV6-4 and TRBJ1-5; D unresolved. V lost 5 bases to trimming and J lost 0 bases, with 8 bases between them. The CDR3 is 14 residues long. From germline, CDR1 is MRHNA and CDR2 SNTAGT. CDR3 nucleotide sequence: TGTGCCAGCAGTCACCGACTTAGCAATCAGCCCCAGCATTTT. It codes for CASSHRLSNQPQHF.

This sequence joins TRBV28 and TRBJ2-5, with 7 nucleotides matching TRBD1. The CDR3 is made up of 15 amino acids. V was clipped by 6 bases and J by 5 bases; unmatched bases: 12. In germline, CDR1 is MDHEN, CDR2 SYDVKM. In DNA, the CDR3 is TGTGCCAGCAGCTCAATAGGGGGCCAGGGGGAGACCCAGTACTTC. This codes for CASSSIGGQGETQYF.

The rearrangement links TRBV7-9 to TRBJ1-4; 8 positions agree with TRBD1. Germline V CDR1 and CDR2: SEHNR, FQNEAQ (reference sequence). This CDR3 region has 14 residues. V dropped 5 bases and J dropped 5; count of bases not matched to a gene: 4. This CDR3 is CASSLTGGNEKLFF. CDR3 in DNA: TGTGCCAGCAGCCTCACAGGGGGAAATGAAAAACTGTTTTTT. Looking up the rest from reference TRBV7-9 and TRBJ1-4 gives the full variable domain: DTGVSQNPRHKITKRGQNVTFRCDPISEHNRLYWYRQTLGQGPEFLTYFQNEAQLEKSRLLSDRFSAERPKGSFSTLEIQRTEQGDSAMYLCASSLTGGNEKLFFGSGTQLSVL.

This chain joins TRBV19 and TRBJ1-2; tentative D call: TRBD1 (5 bases). There are 14 residues in the CDR3. Germline CDR1 LNHDA, CDR2 SQIVND (reference sequence). V lost 3 bases to trimming and J lost 4 bases, with 12 bases between them. The CDR3 protein is CASSIARGAYGYTF. The CDR3 coding sequence is TGTGCCAGTAGTATCGCTAGGGGCGCCTATGGCTACACCTTC.

The rearrangement joins TRBV19 to TRBJ2-2; TRBD2 is a possible D gene (5 bases). The CDR3 spans 15 residues. V gave up 4 bases and J gave up 2 bases, with 11 bases separating them. CDR1 and CDR2 (germline): LNHDA, SQIVND (reference sequence). The DNA of the CDR3 is TGTGCCAGTAGTAACCGGGAACCCAACACCGGGGAGCTGTTTTTT. Translating it yields CASSNREPNTGELFF.

The chain joins TRBV10-3 to TRBJ1-5; the match to TRBD1 covers 7 bases. This CDR3 is 15 amino acids long. CDR1 ENHRY and CDR2 SYGVKD come from the germline V gene. Trimming at V came to 10 bases and at J to 0 bases, leaving 9 bases not matched to a gene. DNA of the CDR3: TGTGCCACCAACAGGGGACCGAATAGCAATCAGCCCCAGCATTTT. Amino acids: CATNRGPNSNQPQHF.

The chain uses TRBV9 and TRBJ2-6, with D uncertain. The CDR3 consists of 17 residues. The V end lost 0 bases, the J end lost 0 bases, and 10 bases lay between the germline ends. Per the germline V gene, CDR1 is SGDLS and CDR2 is YYNGEE. CDR3 in amino acids: CASSVAPVSSGANVLTF. CDR3 DNA sequence: TGTGCCAGCAGCGTAGCGCCGGTTAGCTCTGGGGCCAACGTCCTGACTTTC.

This clone occurred a few times. The rearrangement uses TRBV27 and TRBJ2-1; TRBD2 matches 14 bases. Germline CDR1 MNHEY, CDR2 SMNVEV (reference sequence). The CDR3 spans 16 residues. The V gene end was trimmed by 4 bases and the J gene end by 4 bases; junction bases not matched to a gene: 3. CDR3 protein: CASSSRTSGRYNEQFF. In DNA, the CDR3 is TGTGCCAGCAGTTCTAGGACTAGCGGGAGGTACAATGAGCAGTTCTTC.

The chain couples TRBV5-1 to TRBJ1-1; D is perhaps TRBD1 (6 bases). In germline, CDR1 is SGHRS, CDR2 YFSETQ. V lost 1 base to trimming and J lost 4 bases, with 14 bases between them. CDR3 length: 15 residues. In nucleotides, the CDR3 is TGCGCCAGCAGCTTGCTATGGCAGGGGAGCACTGAAGCTTTCTTT. This sequence encodes CASSLLWQGSTEAFF.

This sequence joins TRBV27 and TRBJ2-7; 14 bases agree with TRBD2. CDR3 length: 16 amino acids. V was pared by 5 bases and J by 4 bases, with 7 bases of the junction left unmatched. Germline CDR1 reads MNHEY; CDR2 reads SMNVEV (reference sequence). CDR3 sequence: CASSIGTSGRIYEQYF. The CDR3 bases are TGTGCCAGCAGTATCGGGACTAGCGGGAGAATATACGAGCAGTACTTC.

The chain has TRBV2 and TRBJ2-5, with D unresolved. The CDR3 covers 13 residues. Germline V gives CDR1 SNHLY, CDR2 FYNNEI. V was pared by 7 bases and J by 1 base, with 10 bases between. This CDR3 is CASTVDTQETQYF. The CDR3 nucleotides read TGTGCCAGCACCGTAGACACCCAAGAGACCCAGTACTTC. Looking up the rest from reference TRBV2 and TRBJ2-5 gives the full variable domain: EPEVTQTPSHQVTQMGQEVILRCVPISNHLYFYWYRQILGQKVEFLVSFYNNEISEKSEIFDDQFSVERPDGSNFTLKIRSTKLEDSAMYFCASTVDTQETQYFGPGTRLLVL.

The chain combines TRBV7-6 with TRBJ2-1, with 8 bases identical to TRBD2. The ends lost 5 bases at V and 5 bases at J; junction bases unmatched: 8. The CDR3 has 15 amino acids. Germline CDR1 is SGHVS and CDR2 is FNYEAQ. As DNA, the CDR3 is TGTGCCAGCAGCAACCCGGGACTAGGGGACAATGAGCAGTTCTTC. As protein: CASSNPGLGDNEQFF. Combining the CDR3 with reference TRBV7-6 and TRBJ2-1 gives the whole variable domain GAGVSQSPRYKVTKRGQDVALRCDPISGHVSLYWYRQALGQGPEFLTYFNYEAQQDKSGLPNDRFSAERPEGSISTLTIQRTEQRDSAMYRCASSNPGLGDNEQFFGPGTRLTVL.

The chain recombines TRBV28 with TRBJ1-5; TRBD1 agrees at 12 bases. V lost 5 bases, J lost 2 bases, and 16 bases stayed unmatched. CDR3 size: 20 residues. Germline V CDR1 and CDR2: MDHEN, SYDVKM. CDR3 in DNA: TGTGCCAGCAGTCTCTCCGCCGGGACAGGGGGCGGGAGGGGCAATCAGCCCCAGCATTTT. Translating it yields CASSLSAGTGGGRGNQPQHF.

The chain is built from TRBV19 and TRBJ2-7; 9 positions agree with TRBD2. Germline V gene lookup returns CDR1 LNHDA and CDR2 SQIVND (reference sequence). V lost 6 bases to trimming and J lost 1 base; unmatched junction nucleotides: 7. This CDR3 is 15 amino acids long. CDR3 amino acids: CASRPSAGGSYEQYF. The CDR3 nucleotides are TGTGCCAGTAGACCCTCGGCGGGAGGGTCCTACGAGCAGTACTTC.

The chain recombines TRBV19 with TRBJ2-1; 9 positions match TRBD2. V gave up 4 bases and J gave up 6 bases; unmatched junction bases: 7. Germline V lookup: CDR1 LNHDA, CDR2 SQIVND (reference sequence). The length of the CDR3 is 15 residues. CDR3 sequence (DNA): TGTGCCAGTAGTACGGCGGCGGGAGGGCCCAATGAGCAGTTCTTC. Translation: CASSTAAGGPNEQFF.

V usage is TRBV15 and J usage is TRBJ2-7; D may be TRBD2 (5 bases). This CDR3 has 14 amino acids. Trimming cost V 0 bases and J 3 bases, with 9 bases left between them. CDR1 and CDR2 (germline): LNHNV, YYDKDF (reference sequence). CDR3 nucleotides: TGTGCCACCAGCAGAGATGGCCGGGGCTACGAGCAGTACTTC. The encoded protein is CATSRDGRGYEQYF.

The J gene is TRBJ1-5, the V gene TRBV27; D perhaps matches TRBD1 (5 bases). Germline V gene sequence: CDR1 MNHEY, CDR2 SMNVEV (reference sequence). V was clipped by 6 bases and J by 3 bases, with 18 bases between them. The CDR3 loop spans 16 amino acids. CDR3 in DNA: TGTGCCAGCAGCCCCATAGGCAGGACACTCAATCAGCCCCAGCATTTT. The encoded protein is CASSPIGRTLNQPQHF.

The chain couples TRBV28 to TRBJ2-2; a weak D match, TRBD2 (6 bases). Trimming removed 4 bases at V and 4 bases at J, with 10 bases between. This CDR3 contains 14 residues. Per germline, CDR1 MDHEN and CDR2 SYDVKM. The CDR3 here is CASSSGLFTGELFF. In nucleotides, the CDR3 is TGTGCCAGCAGTTCGGGACTCTTCACCGGGGAGCTGTTTTTT. Full variable domain (missing parts from reference TRBV28 and TRBJ2-2): DVKVTQSSRYLVKRTGEKVFLECVQDMDHENMFWYRQDPGLGLRLIYFSYDVKMKEKGDIPEGYSVSREKKERFSLILESASTNQTSMYLCASSSGLFTGELFFGEGSRLTVL.